There are many counts of the clone carrying this TCR beta chain. Its antigen is currently unknown. The source material, RNA transcripts, was used to amplify TCR beta CDR3 regions. Primed by the HTBI set, a first-round RT-PCR was run on the TCR CDR3. TCRdb called the multiplex PCR reads again in MiXCR, with one record for every CDR3 protein. This sample has 200,000 to 250,000 distinct CDR3 sequences; about a sixth occur once, and the top ten carry more than 25%. The sample belongs to a study of T cells in Graves' hyperthyroidism and ophthalmopathy. The V and J ends lost 2 bases and 4 bases respectively, with 9 bases between them. CDR1 and CDR2 from the germline V gene are MNHNS and SASEGT. The CDR3 has 14 residues. Whole-study findings and limits: Ophthalmopathy was model-predicted a median roughly 6.5 months pre-onset.

Investigators excluded patients with uncontrolled infection, other autoimmune disease, pregnancy or lactation. Using more than 8 ml of fresh peripheral blood, PBMCs were prepared. The chain employs TRBV6-1 and TRBJ2-1; no reliable D call. The source material was blood. The source is a woman younger than 30 with Graves' ophthalmopathy. The CDR3 DNA reads TGTGCCAGCAGTGAATCAAGCGTTTACAATGAGCAGTTCTTC. Its translation: CASSESSVYNEQFF.